The rows below give T cell receptor beta chains drawn from one sample of a study of shared clonotypes between healthy human individuals. Clones were read by immunoSEQ multiplex PCR, and TCRdb kept only the in-frame ones, dropping some. The sample contains some 2,100,000 clones, more than 90% of which appear only once. Sequencing was performed on naive CD4+ T cells sorted from blood. These receptors were obtained from a man aged 18 to 30 in good health. The CDR3 runs from the conserved cysteine through the conserved F or W. Fields, in order: J gene, V gene, D gene, clone size, CDR3 protein, CDR3 DNA. The D gene is left open where the match is weak. Not every row has a clone size; where given, it reads once, few, many or a size class.

j_call: TRBJ2-7; v_call: TRBV5-1; d_call: -; clone_size: -; cdr3_aa: CASSLEGGLYEQYF; cdr3_nt: TGCGCCAGCAGCTTGGAGGGGGGGCTCTACGAGCAGTACTTC
j_call: TRBJ1-4; v_call: TRBV28; d_call: -; clone_size: -; cdr3_aa: CASHRFIGEKLFF; cdr3_nt: TGTGCCAGTCATCGCTTTATCGGTGAAAAACTGTTTTTT
j_call: TRBJ1-1; v_call: TRBV30; d_call: TRBD1; clone_size: -; cdr3_aa: CAWRTGANTEAFF; cdr3_nt: TGTGCCTGGAGGACAGGGGCGAACACTGAAGCTTTCTTT
j_call: TRBJ1-1; v_call: TRBV6-5; d_call: -; clone_size: once; cdr3_aa: CASSFSQGVGPEAFF; cdr3_nt: TGTGCCAGCAGTTTTTCCCAGGGTGTTGGGCCTGAAGCTTTCTTT
j_call: TRBJ1-6; v_call: TRBV5-1; d_call: TRBD1; clone_size: -; cdr3_aa: CASSLIQGLDNSPLHF; cdr3_nt: TGCGCCAGCAGCTTGATACAGGGGTTGGATAATTCACCCCTCCACTTT
j_call: TRBJ2-3; v_call: TRBV29-1; d_call: TRBD2; clone_size: -; cdr3_aa: CSAEGTSGGDYTQYF; cdr3_nt: TGCAGCGCTGAGGGGACTAGCGGGGGAGATTATACGCAGTATTTT
j_call: TRBJ2-7; v_call: TRBV11-2; d_call: -; clone_size: -; cdr3_aa: CASSTRPGIHVSYEQYF; cdr3_nt: TGTGCCAGCAGCACACGTCCGGGGATCCACGTTTCCTACGAGCAGTACTTC
j_call: TRBJ1-5; v_call: TRBV30; d_call: -; clone_size: once; cdr3_aa: CAWSGPNQPQHF; cdr3_nt: TGTGCCTGGAGTGGACCTAATCAGCCCCAGCATTTT
j_call: TRBJ2-5; v_call: TRBV30; d_call: -; clone_size: -; cdr3_aa: CAWSFSETQYF; cdr3_nt: TGTGCCTGGAGTTTTTCAGAGACCCAGTACTTC
j_call: TRBJ2-3; v_call: TRBV10-3; d_call: -; clone_size: -; cdr3_aa: CAISMGRDSTDTQYF; cdr3_nt: TGTGCCATCAGCATGGGGCGGGACAGCACAGATACGCAGTATTTT
j_call: TRBJ2-1; v_call: TRBV5-1; d_call: TRBD1; clone_size: -; cdr3_aa: CASSMESTGALRNEQFF; cdr3_nt: TGCGCCAGCAGCATGGAGTCGACAGGGGCTCTAAGGAATGAGCAGTTCTTC
j_call: TRBJ1-1; v_call: TRBV6-6; d_call: -; clone_size: -; cdr3_aa: CASSSEWTEAFF; cdr3_nt: TGTGCCAGCAGCTCAGAATGGACTGAAGCTTTCTTT
j_call: TRBJ1-3; v_call: TRBV7-9; d_call: -; clone_size: -; cdr3_aa: CASSLYLDTIYF; cdr3_nt: TGTGCCAGCAGCTTATACTTAGACACCATATATTTT
j_call: TRBJ2-1; v_call: TRBV7-9; d_call: -; clone_size: -; cdr3_aa: CASSLDDYNEQFF; cdr3_nt: TGTGCCAGCAGCTTAGATGACTACAATGAGCAGTTCTTC